This T cell receptor beta chain was found in a study of cytomegalovirus exposure and HLA in healthy donors. This clone was counted a single time. Its antigen is as yet unknown. Primers: 60 Vbeta forward and 13 Jbeta reverse. Produced via immunoSEQ multiplex PCR; TCRdb's table is partial and in-frame only. The sample has about 77,000 clones, 75% to 80% seen once. Germline V gene sequence: CDR1 MNHEY, CDR2 SVGAGI. The CDR3 is made up of 12 amino acids. Trimming left V 5 bases short and J 1 base short, with 5 bases between. Whole-study results and caveats: Reports showed the classifier diagnosing cytomegalovirus status with high specificity and sensitivity. Later work found that TCR association rates differed between HLA loci; DRB1 had the most and HLA-C the fewest.

What was sequenced was PBMCs. The chain couples TRBV6-5 to TRBJ1-1; D possibly corresponds to TRBD1 (5 bases). The origin of this receptor is a man between 35 and 55 years old in good health and CMV-seronegative. DNA for the CDR3: TGTGCCAGCAGTAGGGGGAACACTGAAGCTTTCTTT. This gives the protein CASSRGNTEAFF.